What follows is one T cell receptor (beta chain) and its context. Its cognate antigen is unknown. Constant-segment primers and 5'RACE yielded cDNA libraries for TCR alpha and TCR beta, each carrying sample barcodes and UMIs. TCRdb redid the calling of the 5' RACE reads with MiXCR, one entry per CDR3 protein. The sample shows about 150,000 distinct CDR3 sequences, around a third of them seen only once. The CDR3 totals 12 residues. The V gene lost 4 bases and the J gene lost 3 bases, with 4 bases spanning the gap. In germline, CDR1 is SEHNR, CDR2 FQNEAQ (reference sequence). This entry belongs to a study of T-cell memory formation after mild COVID-19. The overall study: Each donor largely had its own TCR clusters.

Whole-study results and caveats: From day 15 to 85, contracting clones were balanced between CD4 and CD8, whereas later expanders leaned toward CD4+. Pre-infection memory contained some responding clones, which suggested that cross-reactive memory had joined.

The chain joins TRBV7-9 to TRBJ1-5; D gene unclear. The sample comprised PBMCs or a T cell subset sorted from them (not recorded which). This clonotype was sampled from an adult woman who had mild COVID-19 (a few samples of this study predate the infection). Cell type and time point are not known. This CDR3 is CASSSINQPQHF. The CDR3 nucleotides read TGTGCCAGCAGCTCGATCAATCAGCCCCAGCATTTT. Full variable domain (missing parts from reference TRBV7-9 and TRBJ1-5): DTGVSQNPRHKITKRGQNVTFRCDPISEHNRLYWYRQTLGQGPEFLTYFQNEAQLEKSRLLSDRFSAERPKGSFSTLEIQRTEQGDSAMYLCASSSINQPQHFGDGTRLSIL.